This T cell receptor (beta chain) was profiled in a study of vaccination and CD4 T cells after COVID-19. Treatment: roughly nine-day PBMC culture with coronavirus spike peptide pools or control peptides (ViraFEST assay). There were positive PCR dates ranging from March to December 2020, all predating US Alpha, Beta and Delta variants. With the Oncomine TCR Beta short-read assay, DNA from cultured CD4+ T cells was sequenced. TCRdb re-analysed the PCR reads in MiXCR, keeping a single row per CDR3 protein. The sample yields 18,000 or so distinct CDR3 sequences, under 65% seen once. Points on this clonotype: Its specificity is unknown.

The clonotype originates from a human donor who had recovered from COVID-19. Sequencing was performed on CD4+ T cells from blood, cultured in vitro.

CDR3 loop: CASSRPAGGVYEQYF. The DNA for the CDR3 is TGTGCCAGCAGCCGTCCGGCGGGGGGGGTTTACGAGCAGTACTTC. The chain links TRBV11-3 to TRBJ2-7, with TRBD2 matching 9 bases. Germline V lookup: CDR1 SGHNT, CDR2 YENEEA. There are 15 residues in the CDR3. J lost 4 bases, V lost 5 bases, and 9 bases had no gene match.